The 26 T cell receptor beta chains reported below all come from one sample, sequenced in a study of blood T cell repertoires in COVID-19. Sequencing used immunoSEQ multiplex PCR; TCRdb keeps in-frame clones, though not all of them. The sample holds roughly 130,000 clones, roughly 84% seen once. Input material: peripheral blood. Every receptor here comes from a young man with COVID-19, enrolled during active disease.

V is TRBV15 and J is TRBJ2-6; D is unclear. The V and J ends lost 3 bases and 0 bases respectively, with 15 bases between them. CDR3 length equals 18 residues. Germline V CDR1 and CDR2: LNHNV, YYDKDF (reference sequence). CDR3 sequence (DNA): TGTGCCACCAGCAGCCCCCGGCAGGATAGCTCTGGGGCCAACGTCCTGACTTTC. It yields the protein CATSSPRQDSSGANVLTF.

CDR3 coding DNA: TGTGCCAGTAGTATCTTCACTACTGAAGCTTTCTTT. Amino acid sequence: CASSIFTTEAFF. This chain uses TRBV19 with TRBJ1-1, with unresolved D. Germline assignment: CDR1 LNHDA and CDR2 SQIVND (reference sequence). The V end lost 3 bases, the J end lost 5 bases, and 7 bases lay between the germline ends. This CDR3 is 12 amino acids long.

The chain carries TRBV9 and TRBJ1-1; weak D call: TRBD1 (6 bases). The CDR3 is made up of 15 amino acids. The ends were cut back, 3 bases at V and 1 base at J, with 13 bases in the middle. Germline V CDR1 and CDR2: SGDLS, YYNGEE. Here the CDR3 DNA reads TGTGCCAGCAGCGCGCGGGGGGCGGAGAACACTGAAGCTTTCTTT. This gives the protein CASSARGAENTEAFF.

This clone is a singleton in its sample. V usage is TRBV10-2 and J usage is TRBJ1-2; 7 nucleotides align to TRBD1. Trimming at V came to 3 bases and at J to 2 bases, leaving 6 bases not matched to a gene. Germline lookup yields CDR1 WSHSY and CDR2 SAAADI. The CDR3 has 15 residues. This chain's CDR3 is CASSERQDRNYGYTF. The DNA of the CDR3 is TGCGCCAGCAGTGAACGTCAGGACAGGAACTATGGCTACACCTTC.

This chain uses TRBV9 with TRBJ2-1; a possible D gene is TRBD2 (6 bases). The V gene lost 7 bases and the J gene lost 0 bases, with 26 bases spanning the gap. The CDR3 runs to 19 residues. CDR1 and CDR2 from the germline V gene are SGDLS and YYNGEE. The CDR3 here is CASEPLARGTWRSYNEQFF. The CDR3 nucleotides are TGTGCCAGCGAACCACTAGCCCGAGGTACCTGGCGCTCCTACAATGAGCAGTTCTTC.

The gene calls are TRBV4-1 and TRBJ2-1; TRBD2 matches 13 bases. Germline values: CDR1 MGHRA, CDR2 YSYEKL. V lost 0 bases to trimming and J lost 6 bases; unmatched junction nucleotides: 5. The CDR3 runs 17 residues. This CDR3 reads CASSQELAGGPGNEQFF. CDR3 nucleotide sequence: TGCGCCAGCAGCCAAGAACTAGCGGGAGGGCCGGGCAATGAGCAGTTCTTC.

This clone was observed a single time. V gene TRBV6-1 combines with J gene TRBJ2-3, with D uncertain. Germline values: CDR1 MNHNS, CDR2 SASEGT. V dropped 3 bases and J dropped 6 bases, with 10 bases sitting between them. The CDR3 is 13 amino acids. CDR3 nucleotide sequence: TGTGCCAGCAGTGAGTACCAGATGGATACGCAGTATTTT. The encoded protein is CASSEYQMDTQYF.

The V and J genes are TRBV3-1 (or the pseudogene TRBV3-2) and TRBJ1-2; a weak D match, TRBD1 (5 bases). The germline V gene has CDR1 LGHDT and CDR2 YNNKEL (reference sequence). The CDR3 is made up of 14 amino acids. Trimming cost V 5 bases and J 4 bases, with 14 bases left between them. CDR3 nucleotide sequence: TGTGCCAGCAGCTCGGGTGGGGCGAGCTATGGCTACACCTTC. It specifies CASSSGGASYGYTF.

The gene calls are TRBV29-1 and TRBJ2-7, with 9 bases aligning to TRBD2. Germline-derived CDR1 and CDR2 are SQVTM and ANQGSEA. The ends lost 7 bases at V and 6 bases at J; junction bases unmatched: 13. This CDR3 has 14 residues. The CDR3: CSALGGSGRSEQYF. The CDR3 DNA follows: TGCAGCGCCCTAGGGGGTAGCGGGAGAAGCGAGCAGTACTTC.

This clone was recorded once. This chain joins TRBV18 and TRBJ2-4; TRBD2 matches 7 bases. The CDR3 spans 17 residues. From germline, CDR1 is KGHSH and CDR2 LQKENI. Trimming removed 5 bases from V and 1 base from J; junction bases left unmatched: 11. The CDR3 here is CASSVSGGEVAKNIQYF. CDR3 DNA: TGTGCCAGCTCAGTGTCGGGGGGAGAAGTGGCCAAAAACATTCAGTACTTC.

V usage is TRBV28 and J usage is TRBJ2-4; 7 positions agree with TRBD2. Germline V gives CDR1 MDHEN, CDR2 SYDVKM. The CDR3 is made up of 16 amino acids. V shed 7 bases and J 0 bases; nucleotides not matched to a gene: 9. CDR3 bases: TGTGCCAGCACCGGAGCTAGCGGACAAGCCAAAAACATTCAGTACTTC. Its protein product is CASTGASGQAKNIQYF.

This chain uses TRBV19 with TRBJ1-4; tentative D call: TRBD1 (5 bases). The CDR3 consists of 15 residues. V was pared by 5 bases and J by 7 bases, with 17 bases between. Germline CDR1 LNHDA, CDR2 SQIVND (reference sequence). The CDR3 reads CASSLESTGGEKLFF. The CDR3 bases are TGTGCCAGTAGTTTGGAGTCCACCGGGGGTGAAAAACTGTTTTTT.

The V and J genes are TRBV24-1 and TRBJ2-1, with 7 bases aligning to TRBD2. This CDR3 is 17 amino acids long. V was pared by 4 bases and J by 7 bases, with 15 bases of the junction left unmatched. Germline V gene sequence: CDR1 KGHDR, CDR2 SFDVKD. The CDR3 sequence is CATSESGGEIRRNEQFF. The CDR3 nucleotides are TGTGCCACCAGTGAATCGGGGGGAGAGATCCGTAGGAATGAGCAGTTCTTC.

The table lists this clone with a count of one. V is TRBV27 and J is TRBJ2-7; 11 bases line up with TRBD2. The CDR3 extends over 14 amino acids. CDR1 and CDR2 from the germline V gene are MNHEY and SMNVEV (reference sequence). V shed 4 bases, J shed 4 bases, and the junction held 3 bases outside the gene matches. Here the CDR3 reads CASSSSGRRYEQYF. The DNA for the CDR3 is TGTGCCAGCAGTTCTAGCGGGAGGAGGTACGAGCAGTACTTC.

This chain uses TRBV13 with TRBJ1-2; D unclear. Trimming cost V 0 bases and J 7 bases, with 9 bases left between them. From germline, CDR1 is PRHDT and CDR2 FYEKMQ (reference sequence). This CDR3 is 13 amino acids long. This chain's CDR3 is CASSLGWASGYTF. As DNA, the CDR3 is TGTGCCAGCAGCTTAGGCTGGGCCTCTGGCTACACCTTC.

V and J are TRBV5-8 and TRBJ1-1; D possibly corresponds to TRBD1 (5 bases). Germline CDR1 SGHTS, CDR2 YDEGEE. The CDR3 loop spans 16 amino acids. Trimming cost V 1 base and J 8 bases, with 21 bases left between them. The CDR3 region has the DNA TGTGCCAGCAGCTTGCGCCGGGCGGGGAGGACAAGGGAAGCTTTCTTT. Its protein is CASSLRRAGRTREAFF. The full variable domain, in which reference TRBV5-8 and TRBJ1-1 provide the parts outside the CDR3, is EAGVTQSPTHLIKTRGQQATLRCSPISGHTSVYWYQQALGLGLQFLLWYDEGEERNRGNFPPRFSGRQFPNYSSELNVNALELEDSALYLCASSLRRAGRTREAFFGQGTRLTVV.

A remark on this clone: Additional DNA sequences in this sample encode the identical CDR3. The chain links TRBV7-3 to TRBJ2-3, with D tentatively TRBD2 (5 bases). CDR1 is SGHTA and CDR2 is FQGTGA in the germline V gene. V lost 4 bases and J lost 3, with 8 bases in between. This CDR3 contains 13 residues. CDR3 sequence (DNA): TGTGCCAGCAGCTCCGGAGGTACAGATACGCAGTATTTT. This gives the protein CASSSGGTDTQYF.

This clone was observed once. J is TRBJ1-1 and V is TRBV30; 8 bases align to TRBD1. The CDR3 runs to 16 residues. The junction had 16 bases not matched to a gene; V was cut back by 4 bases and J by 6 bases. Germline V gene lookup returns CDR1 GTSNPN and CDR2 SVGIG (reference sequence). The CDR3 sequence: CAWNRGQGKLAAEAFF. The CDR3 DNA is TGTGCCTGGAACCGAGGACAGGGTAAACTTGCTGCTGAAGCTTTCTTT.

V is TRBV6-6 and J is TRBJ2-3; no firm D call. Looked up from germline, CDR1 is MNHNY and CDR2 is SVGAGI (reference sequence). V lost 3 bases, J lost 6 bases, and 7 bases lay in between. The CDR3 runs to 12 residues. CDR3 residues: CASSYSGDTQYF. CDR3 bases: TGTGCCAGCAGTTATTCCGGGGATACGCAGTATTTT.

The chain combines TRBV4-2 with TRBJ2-7; 8 bases line up with TRBD2. Germline V gives CDR1 LGHNA, CDR2 YNFKEQ. Trimming at V came to 1 base and at J to 0 bases, leaving 5 bases not matched to a gene. The length of the CDR3 is 16 residues. This chain's CDR3 is CASSQVGSGASYEQYF. The CDR3 DNA is TGTGCCAGCAGCCAAGTGGGTAGCGGGGCCTCCTACGAGCAGTACTTC.

The chain joins TRBV7-2 to TRBJ2-7; 10 nucleotides line up with TRBD1. The V and J ends lost 5 bases and 7 bases, in that order; junction bases with no gene match: 11. Germline values: CDR1 SGHTA, CDR2 FQGNSA. This CDR3 is built from 15 residues. The CDR3 DNA follows: TGTGCCAGCAGCCCTGACAGGGGGCGGGCGTGGGAGCAGTACTTC. Residues: CASSPDRGRAWEQYF.

The V and J genes are TRBV24-1 and TRBJ1-2; D ambiguous. There are 11 residues in the CDR3. CDR1 and CDR2 from the germline V gene are KGHDR and SFDVKD. V lost 3 bases and J lost 8, with 6 bases in between. The CDR3 spells CATSDLEGYTF. The CDR3, as DNA: TGTGCCACCAGTGATCTTGAGGGCTACACCTTC.

This chain connects TRBV10-3 to TRBJ2-7; tentative D call: TRBD1 (5 bases). The CDR3 covers 12 residues. Trimming took 3 bases from V and 3 from J, leaving 6 bases between them. Germline CDR1 reads ENHRY; CDR2 reads SYGVKD. In DNA form, the CDR3 reads TGTGCCATCAGTGAAAGGGGCTACGAGCAGTACTTC. The encoded protein is CAISERGYEQYF.

This sequence joins TRBV6-2 or TRBV6-3 and TRBJ2-3; TRBD2 matches 9 bases. V trimming: 7 bases; J trimming: 2 bases; junction bases outside the gene matches: 16. This CDR3 has 18 residues. The V gene's germline CDR1 is MNHEY and CDR2 SVGEGT. The CDR3 spells CASTPAFSSGGNTDTQYF. CDR3 sequence (DNA): TGTGCCAGCACCCCAGCCTTCAGTAGCGGGGGAAACACAGATACGCAGTATTTT.

CDR3 coding DNA: TGTGCCAGCAGCTTGGTCGGGGGGGGTGGAACTGAAGCTTTCTTT. This codes for CASSLVGGGGTEAFF. This chain connects TRBV11-2 to TRBJ1-1, with a tentative D call TRBD1 (5 bases). Germline CDR1 reads SGHAT; CDR2 reads FQNNGV. V was pared by 3 bases and J by 5 bases, with 16 bases between. The CDR3 length is 15 residues.

The V and J genes are TRBV27 and TRBJ1-4; D perhaps matches TRBD1 (6 bases). CDR3 length: 11 amino acids. The V gene's germline CDR1 is MNHEY and CDR2 SMNVEV (reference sequence). V dropped 11 bases and J dropped 5 bases, with 9 bases sitting between them. The CDR3 DNA reads as TGTGCCGGGACACAGAATGAAAAACTGTTTTTT. Translated: CAGTQNEKLFF.